Given below is one T cell receptor (beta chain) in context. This table comes from immunoSEQ multiplex PCR, and its TCRdb copy is limited to in-frame clones, with some not included. The profile shows 55,000 to 70,000 clones, 75% to 95% of them singletons. V dropped 1 base and J dropped 6 bases, with 12 bases sitting between them. From germline, CDR1 is KGHSH and CDR2 LQKENI. This CDR3 spans 14 amino acids. This sample is drawn from a study of T cell changes during pregnancy in multiple sclerosis. This TCR was sampled from a female donor in good health, enrolled as a control in a pregnancy study. This chain links TRBV18 with TRBJ1-2; D unresolved. Material: peripheral blood, obtained in the first trimester of pregnancy. DNA for the CDR3: TGTGCCAGCTCACCACAGGGAGTAGGCGATGGCTACACCTTC. This codes for CASSPQGVGDGYTF. The whole variable domain, filled in from reference TRBV18 and TRBJ1-2, reads NAGVMQNPRHLVRRRGQEARLRCSPMKGHSHVYWYRQLPEEGLKFMVYLQKENIIDESGMPKERFSAEFPKEGPSILRIQQVVRGDSAAYFCASSPQGVGDGYTFGSGTRLTVV.